The next 24 T cell receptor beta chains were all read from a single sample in a study of blood T cell repertoires in COVID-19 (dated by TCRdb to 2019 to 2021). The receptor library was made with the immunoSEQ multiplex PCR assay. TCRdb carries this immuneACCESS record with in-frame sequences only. Its versions omit some clonotypes, under half of them owing to an unresolved V gene in the studies checked, with the rest unexplained. This sample lists about 76,000 clones; around 75% were detected once. The top ten clonotypes cover roughly 20% of the sample. The sequencing input was peripheral blood. The receptors were gathered from a man aged 65 to 85 with acute or convalescent COVID-19.

This clone was counted a single time. This rearrangement joins TRBV6-2 or TRBV6-3 to TRBJ1-1; 8 positions match TRBD1. This CDR3 contains 14 residues. Per germline, CDR1 MNHEY and CDR2 SVGEGT. Trimming removed 2 bases from V and 4 bases from J; junction bases left unmatched: 3. CDR3 bases: TGTGCCAGCAGTTACAAAACAGGGGGCACTGAAGCTTTCTTT. Protein: CASSYKTGGTEAFF.

V and J are TRBV15 and TRBJ2-3; the match to TRBD2 covers 13 bases. Looked up from germline, CDR1 is LNHNV and CDR2 is YYDKDF (reference sequence). The CDR3 spans 16 residues. The trim removed 4 bases at V and 6 bases at J, leaving 7 bases unmatched. The CDR3 region is CATSTRTSGSGDTQYF. The CDR3, as DNA: TGTGCCACCAGCACAAGGACTAGCGGGAGCGGGGATACGCAGTATTTT.

The V gene is TRBV7-8, the J gene TRBJ2-7, with 10 bases fitting TRBD2. Germline lookup yields CDR1 SGHVS and CDR2 FQNEAQ. This CDR3 is 14 amino acids long. With V trimmed by 2 bases and J by 4 bases, 2 bases remained unmatched. The CDR3 region is CASSLLAGAYEQYF. Written as DNA, the CDR3 is TGTGCCAGCAGCTTACTAGCGGGAGCGTACGAGCAGTACTTC.

This clone was counted a single time. This CDR3 reads CASSDSGLPATGELFF. The CDR3 nucleotides read TGTGCCAGCAGTGACTCGGGCCTCCCCGCAACCGGGGAGCTGTTTTTT. The chain has TRBV6-4 and TRBJ2-2; unclear D gene. The germline V gene has CDR1 MRHNA and CDR2 SNTAGT. This CDR3 region has 16 residues. The germline V and J ends were trimmed by 0 bases and 5 bases, with 13 bases remaining between them.

V usage is TRBV7-9 and J usage is TRBJ2-7; tentative D call: TRBD1 (5 bases). Germline-derived CDR1 and CDR2 are SEHNR and FQNEAQ (reference sequence). V lost 7 bases and J 2 bases, leaving 15 bases between the germline ends. This CDR3 has 14 residues. The CDR3 nucleotides are TGTGCCAGCACCCTTGGGGCTTCTCCCTACGAGCAGTACTTC. Its protein is CASTLGASPYEQYF.

The J gene is TRBJ1-2, the V gene TRBV21-1. TRBV21-1 is a listed pseudogene. The CDR3 is made up of 16 amino acids. The CDR3 nucleotides read TGTGCCAGCAGCAAAGAGGGTGTCCGGGGTAACTATGGCTACACCTTC. This sequence encodes CASSKEGVRGNYGYTF.

J is TRBJ2-7 and V is TRBV9; 8 bases fit TRBD2. Germline values: CDR1 SGDLS, CDR2 YYNGEE. The CDR3 consists of 16 residues. J gave up 7 bases and V 0 bases, and 12 bases lay outside the gene matches. The CDR3 DNA reads as TGTGCCAGCAGCGTAGGGTTACAAGCGGGAGCGCGAGAGCAGTACTTC. This gives the protein CASSVGLQAGAREQYF.

The chain recombines TRBV19 with TRBJ1-2; TRBD1 matches 10 bases. V was clipped by 4 bases and J by 5 bases; unmatched bases: 4. The germline V gene has CDR1 LNHDA and CDR2 SQIVND (reference sequence). The CDR3 length is 14 residues. In DNA form, the CDR3 reads TGTGCCAGTAGTACGACAGGGGGCATTTATGGCTACACCTTC. Encoded protein: CASSTTGGIYGYTF.

This chain joins TRBV10-3 and TRBJ2-7; TRBD2 matches 10 bases. The CDR3 length is 14 residues. V was clipped by 6 bases and J by 3 bases; unmatched bases: 5. The germline gives CDR1 ENHRY, CDR2 SYGVKD. The CDR3, as DNA: TGTGCCATCAGGACCGGGACTAGCGACTACGAGCAGTACTTC. Translating gives CAIRTGTSDYEQYF.

In regard to this clone: Its ends do not fully match the called genes, so a read error is possible. The rearrangement links TRBV6-1 to TRBJ2-1, with 8 bases fitting TRBD2. Germline V CDR1 and CDR2: MNHNS, SASEGT. The CDR3 totals 16 residues. In nucleotides, the CDR3 is TGTGCCAGCAGAGAAGGACTAGCCTACAGTTACAATGAGCAGTTCTTC. It codes for CASREGLAYSYNEQFF.

The chain recombines TRBV5-1 with TRBJ1-1; no reliable D call. V was cut by 2 bases and J by 1 base, with 6 bases left in between. There are 13 residues in the CDR3. Germline assignment: CDR1 SGHRS and CDR2 YFSETQ. The CDR3 bases are TGCGCCAGCAGCTTCTGGCAGAACACTGAAGCTTTCTTT. Translating gives CASSFWQNTEAFF.

There are many counts of this clone. The chain has TRBV25-1 and TRBJ2-5; maybe TRBD1 (5 bases). Per the germline V gene, CDR1 is MGHDK and CDR2 is SYGVNS. The CDR3 has 14 amino acids. The germline V and J ends were trimmed by 6 bases and 1 base, with 12 bases remaining between them. CDR3 DNA sequence: TGTGCCAGCAGCGCTGGACACCTCCAAGAGACCCAGTACTTC. This codes for CASSAGHLQETQYF.

The chain combines TRBV14 with TRBJ1-3; D remains ambiguous. CDR1 is SGHDN and CDR2 is FVKESK in the germline V gene. Trimming removed 5 bases from V and 0 bases from J, with 8 bases in between. This CDR3 region has 14 residues. This CDR3 reads CASSIQLSGNTIYF. The CDR3 DNA sequence: TGTGCCAGCAGCATACAGCTCTCTGGAAACACCATATATTTT.

This clone was picked up a small number of times. V gene TRBV12-3 or TRBV12-4 combines with J gene TRBJ1-4, with unresolved D. The CDR3 contains 13 residues. V was clipped by 2 bases and J by 4 bases, with 5 bases between them. This CDR3 is CASSLRFNEKLFF. The DNA of the CDR3 is TGTGCCAGCAGTTTACGGTTTAATGAAAAACTGTTTTTT.

This clone came up once. The rearrangement links TRBV6-2 or TRBV6-3 to TRBJ2-6, with TRBD1 identical over 9 bases. Germline V gives CDR1 MNHEY, CDR2 SVGEGT. CDR3 size: 17 residues. J was trimmed by 0 bases and V by 7 bases; bases with no gene match: 7. Here the CDR3 reads CASTPGTGISGANVLTF. The CDR3, as DNA: TGTGCCAGCACCCCGGGGACAGGGATCTCTGGGGCCAACGTCCTGACTTTC.

The chain is built from TRBV5-8 and TRBJ1-4; D remains unclear. This CDR3 contains 13 residues. The V gene lost 3 bases and the J gene lost 8 bases, with 11 bases spanning the gap. The germline V gene has CDR1 SGHTS and CDR2 YDEGEE. The CDR3 sequence is CASSSPAGEKLFF. CDR3 bases: TGTGCCAGCAGCTCACCAGCGGGCGAAAAACTGTTTTTT.

In nucleotides, the CDR3 is TGTGCCAGCACCCCAAGGGGACTAGCGGGAGGAGGTAACACCGGGGAGCTGTTTTTT. Translated: CASTPRGLAGGGNTGELFF. The rearrangement joins TRBV7-9 to TRBJ2-2; TRBD2 aligns across 15 bases. Losses at the gene ends were 7 bases for V and 2 bases for J; bases not matched to a gene: 11. Per the germline V gene, CDR1 is SEHNR and CDR2 is FQNEAQ (reference sequence). The CDR3 totals 19 residues.

The gene calls are TRBV7-3 and TRBJ2-2; 10 positions match TRBD2. V shed 5 bases, J shed 7 bases, and the junction held 4 bases outside the gene matches. This CDR3 spans 14 amino acids. Germline CDR1 SGHTA, CDR2 FQGTGA. This chain's CDR3 is CASSPRTSGGELFF. The CDR3 DNA sequence: TGTGCCAGCAGCCCGCGGACTAGCGGCGGGGAGCTGTTTTTT.

The chain couples TRBV6-6 to TRBJ2-2, with no clear D. With 0 bases removed from V and 3 bases from J, the gap between germline ends came to 5 bases. Germline lookup yields CDR1 MNHNY and CDR2 SVGAGI (reference sequence). This CDR3 is built from 14 residues. The CDR3: CASSYSPDTGELFF. In DNA form, the CDR3 reads TGTGCCAGCAGTTACTCGCCAGACACCGGGGAGCTGTTTTTT.

The V gene is TRBV7-2, the J gene TRBJ1-2; possibly TRBD1 for D (6 bases). The germline V gene encodes CDR1 SGHTA and CDR2 FQGNSA. V was trimmed by 1 base and J by 5 bases, leaving 11 bases between them. The CDR3 loop spans 14 amino acids. CDR3 residues: CASSLEQGSYGYTF. For the CDR3, the DNA is TGTGCCAGCAGCTTAGAACAGGGTTCTTATGGCTACACCTTC.

This clone was counted between two and nine times. This chain links TRBV3-1 (or the pseudogene TRBV3-2) with TRBJ1-4; 8 bases align to TRBD1. Germline assignment: CDR1 LGHDT and CDR2 YNNKEL (reference sequence). There are 14 residues in the CDR3. V shed 2 bases, J shed 7 bases, and the junction held 3 bases outside the gene matches. The CDR3 loop is CASSQQGASEKLFF. The CDR3, as DNA: TGTGCCAGCAGCCAACAGGGGGCCAGTGAAAAACTGTTTTTT.

The chain joins TRBV6-6 to TRBJ2-1; tentative D call: TRBD2 (7 bases). The length of the CDR3 is 15 residues. V was trimmed by 8 bases and J by 2 bases, leaving 16 bases between them. The germline V gene encodes CDR1 MNHNY and CDR2 SVGAGI (reference sequence). The CDR3 sequence is CASLGGGAPYNEQFF. CDR3 coding DNA: TGTGCCAGCCTCGGCGGGGGCGCCCCCTACAATGAGCAGTTCTTC.

This clone appeared a few times. The genes are TRBV7-9 and TRBJ1-2; D may be TRBD1 (6 bases). Germline V gives CDR1 SEHNR, CDR2 FQNEAQ (reference sequence). V lost 2 bases and J lost 8, with 18 bases in between. This CDR3 spans 15 amino acids. The CDR3 region has the DNA TGTGCCAGCAGCTTAACAGGGCAGGGGCCTCGGGGCTACACCTTC. It translates to CASSLTGQGPRGYTF.

The CDR3 nucleotides read TGTGCCAGTAAGGAGGGACAGGGGGCCCGCTACACCTTC. This translates into CASKEGQGARYTF. The J gene is TRBJ1-2, the V gene TRBV19; 12 nucleotides align to TRBD1. Per germline, CDR1 LNHDA and CDR2 SQIVND (reference sequence). J was trimmed by 9 bases and V by 7 bases; bases with no gene match: 6. The CDR3 is 13 residues long.